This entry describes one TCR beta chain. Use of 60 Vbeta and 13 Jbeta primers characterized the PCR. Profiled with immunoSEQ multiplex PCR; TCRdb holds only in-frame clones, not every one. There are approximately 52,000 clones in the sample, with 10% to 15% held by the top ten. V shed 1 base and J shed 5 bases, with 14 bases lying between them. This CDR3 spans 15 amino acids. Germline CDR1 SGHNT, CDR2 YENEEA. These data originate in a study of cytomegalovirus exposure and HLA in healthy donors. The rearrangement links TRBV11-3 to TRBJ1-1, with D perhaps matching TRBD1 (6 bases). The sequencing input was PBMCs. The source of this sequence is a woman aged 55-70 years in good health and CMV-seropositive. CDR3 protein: CASSLGSGVGTEAFF. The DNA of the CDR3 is TGTGCCAGCAGCTTAGGGTCAGGGGTTGGGACTGAAGCTTTCTTT.